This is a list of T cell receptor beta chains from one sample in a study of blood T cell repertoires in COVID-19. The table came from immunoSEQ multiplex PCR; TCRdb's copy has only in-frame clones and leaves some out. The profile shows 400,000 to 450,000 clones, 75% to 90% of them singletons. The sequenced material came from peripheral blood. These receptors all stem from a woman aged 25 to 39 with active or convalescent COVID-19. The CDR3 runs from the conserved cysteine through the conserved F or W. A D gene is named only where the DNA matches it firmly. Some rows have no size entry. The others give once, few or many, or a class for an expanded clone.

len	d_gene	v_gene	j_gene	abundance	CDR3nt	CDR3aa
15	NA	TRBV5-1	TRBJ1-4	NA	TGCGCCAGCAGCTTGGTGCCAGGGGCTGGGGAAAAACTGTTTTTT	CASSLVPGAGEKLFF
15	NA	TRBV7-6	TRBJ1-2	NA	TGTGCCAGCAGCCCAACGTCAGGGAATAACTATGGCTACACCTTC	CASSPTSGNNYGYTF
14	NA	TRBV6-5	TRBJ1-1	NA	TGTGCCAGCAGTTCTATCGCAGGGAACACTGAAGCTTTCTTT	CASSSIAGNTEAFF
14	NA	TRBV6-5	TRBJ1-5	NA	TGTGCCAGCAGTTACCTGCGGGGGGTACAGCCCCAGCATTTT	CASSYLRGVQPQHF
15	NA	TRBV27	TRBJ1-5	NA	TGTGCCAGCAGGACAGGTTCCTTAGGCAATCAGCCCCAGCATTTT	CASRTGSLGNQPQHF
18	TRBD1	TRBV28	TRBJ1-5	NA	TGTGCCAGCAGCCGGGCGGCAGGGGGCAGTGGGAGCAATCAGCCCCAGCATTTT	CASSRAAGGSGSNQPQHF
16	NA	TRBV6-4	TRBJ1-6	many	TGTGCCAGCAGTGACGTCAGGGTAGAAAGGAATTCACCCCTCCACTTT	CASSDVRVERNSPLHF
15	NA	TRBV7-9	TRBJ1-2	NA	TGTGCCAGCAGCGCACCGGCGCAACCAGGGTATGGCTACACCTTC	CASSAPAQPGYGYTF
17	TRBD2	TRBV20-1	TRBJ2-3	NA	TGCAGTGCTAGTGCCTCCCTCAGCGGGGCCCCTCGGGATACGCAGTATTTT	CSASASLSGAPRDTQYF
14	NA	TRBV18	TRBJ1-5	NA	TGTGCCAGCTCCTTACAGGGCGGCAATCAGCCCCAGCATTTT	CASSLQGGNQPQHF
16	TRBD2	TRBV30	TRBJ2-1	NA	TGTGCCTGGAGTGTACACCCTAGCGGGGCATACAATGAGCAGTTCTTC	CAWSVHPSGAYNEQFF
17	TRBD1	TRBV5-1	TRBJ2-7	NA	TGCGCCAGCAGGGTGGGACAGGGAGGTCCCAGCTCCTACGAGCAGTACTTC	CASRVGQGGPSSYEQYF
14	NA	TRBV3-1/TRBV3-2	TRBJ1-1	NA	TGTGCCAGCAGCCAGACGGGACAAGACACTGAAGCTTTCTTT	CASSQTGQDTEAFF
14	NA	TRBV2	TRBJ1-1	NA	TGTGCCAGCATTCCCGGACAGTTGAACACTGAAGCTTTCTTT	CASIPGQLNTEAFF
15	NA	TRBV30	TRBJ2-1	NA	TGTGCCTGGAGTGGGCACTACCCGCTGGACAATGAGCAGTTCTTC	CAWSGHYPLDNEQFF
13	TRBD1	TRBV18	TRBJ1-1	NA	TGTGCCAGCTCAAAACAGGGGAACCCCGAGGCTTTCTTT	CASSKQGNPEAFF
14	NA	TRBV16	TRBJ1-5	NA	TGTGCCAGCAGCCCTGGAGGGAGCAATCAGCCCCAGCATTTT	CASSPGGSNQPQHF
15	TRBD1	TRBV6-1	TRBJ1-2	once	TGTGCCAGCAGTGAAAGAACAGGGGAAGGCTATGGCTACACCTTC	CASSERTGEGYGYTF
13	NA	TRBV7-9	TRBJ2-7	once	TGTGCCAGCAGCATCCGGGACACCTACGAGCAGTACTTC	CASSIRDTYEQYF
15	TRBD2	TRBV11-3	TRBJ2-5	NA	TGTGCCAGCAGCTTAGGAGCGGGGGAGCAAGAGACCCAGTACTTC	CASSLGAGEQETQYF
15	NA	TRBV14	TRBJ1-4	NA	TGTGCCAGCAGCCAAGAGCACGGGGGGGGTGAAAAACTGTTTTTT	CASSQEHGGGEKLFF
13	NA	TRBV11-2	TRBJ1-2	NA	TGTGCCAGCAGAACCGGAGGGAACTATGGCTACACCTTC	CASRTGGNYGYTF